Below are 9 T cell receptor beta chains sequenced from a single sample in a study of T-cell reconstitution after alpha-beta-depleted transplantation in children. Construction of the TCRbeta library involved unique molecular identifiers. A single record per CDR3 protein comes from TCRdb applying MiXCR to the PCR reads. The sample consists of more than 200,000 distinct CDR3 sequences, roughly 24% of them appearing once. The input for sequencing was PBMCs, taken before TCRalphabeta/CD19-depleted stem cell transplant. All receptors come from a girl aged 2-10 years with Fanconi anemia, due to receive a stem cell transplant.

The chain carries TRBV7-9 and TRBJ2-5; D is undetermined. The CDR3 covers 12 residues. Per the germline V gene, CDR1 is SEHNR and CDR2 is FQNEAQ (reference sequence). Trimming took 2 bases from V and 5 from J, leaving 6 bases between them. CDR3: CASSLNGETQYF. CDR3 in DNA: TGTGCCAGCAGCTTAAACGGGGAGACCCAGTACTTC. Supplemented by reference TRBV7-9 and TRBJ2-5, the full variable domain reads DTGVSQNPRHKITKRGQNVTFRCDPISEHNRLYWYRQTLGQGPEFLTYFQNEAQLEKSRLLSDRFSAERPKGSFSTLEIQRTEQGDSAMYLCASSLNGETQYFGPGTRLLVL.

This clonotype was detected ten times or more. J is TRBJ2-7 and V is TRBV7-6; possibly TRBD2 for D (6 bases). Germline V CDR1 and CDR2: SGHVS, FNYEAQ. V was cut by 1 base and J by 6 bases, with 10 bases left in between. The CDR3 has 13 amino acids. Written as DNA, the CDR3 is TGTGCCAGCAGCTTAGTGCGGGGAAGCGAGCAGTACTTC. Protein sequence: CASSLVRGSEQYF.

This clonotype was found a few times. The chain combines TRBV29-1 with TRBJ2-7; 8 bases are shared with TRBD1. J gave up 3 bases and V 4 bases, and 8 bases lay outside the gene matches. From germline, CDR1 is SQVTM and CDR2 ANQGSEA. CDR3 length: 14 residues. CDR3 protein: CSVGLGTGFYEQYF. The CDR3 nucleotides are TGCAGCGTTGGCCTCGGGACAGGTTTCTACGAGCAGTACTTC.

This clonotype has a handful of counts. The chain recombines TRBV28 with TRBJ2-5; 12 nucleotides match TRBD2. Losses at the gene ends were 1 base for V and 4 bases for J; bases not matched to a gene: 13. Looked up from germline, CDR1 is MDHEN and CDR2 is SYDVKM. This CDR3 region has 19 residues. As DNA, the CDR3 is TGTGCCAGCAGTTTATCTAGCGGGAGGGCGAATTGGTTCAGAGAGACCCAGTACTTC. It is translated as CASSLSSGRANWFRETQYF.

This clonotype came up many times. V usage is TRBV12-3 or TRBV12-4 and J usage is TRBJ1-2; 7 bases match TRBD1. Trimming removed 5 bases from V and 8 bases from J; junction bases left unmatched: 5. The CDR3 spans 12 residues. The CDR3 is CASSLTGEGYTF. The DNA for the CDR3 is TGTGCCAGCAGTCTAACAGGGGAAGGCTACACCTTC.

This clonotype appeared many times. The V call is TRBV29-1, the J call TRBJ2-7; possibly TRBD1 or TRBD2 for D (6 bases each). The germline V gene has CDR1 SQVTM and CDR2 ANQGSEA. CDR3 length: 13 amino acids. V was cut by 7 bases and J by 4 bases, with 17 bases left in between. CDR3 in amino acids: CSAGGQGGYEQYF. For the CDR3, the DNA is TGCAGCGCTGGAGGACAAGGGGGGTACGAGCAGTACTTC.

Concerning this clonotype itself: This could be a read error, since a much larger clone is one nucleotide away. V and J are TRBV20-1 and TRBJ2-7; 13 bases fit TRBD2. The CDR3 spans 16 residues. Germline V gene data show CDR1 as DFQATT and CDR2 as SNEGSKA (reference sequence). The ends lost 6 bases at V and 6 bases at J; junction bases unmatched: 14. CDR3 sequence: CSATGRLAGGYAEQYF. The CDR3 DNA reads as TGCAGTGCCACAGGGAGACTAGCGGGAGGTTACGCCGAGCAGTACTTC.

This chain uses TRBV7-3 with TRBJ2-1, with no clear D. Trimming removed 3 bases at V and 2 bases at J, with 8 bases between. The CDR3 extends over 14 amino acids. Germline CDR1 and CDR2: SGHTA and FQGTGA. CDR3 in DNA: TGTGCCAGCAGCTTGTCAGATCCCTACAATGAGCAGTTCTTC. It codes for CASSLSDPYNEQFF.

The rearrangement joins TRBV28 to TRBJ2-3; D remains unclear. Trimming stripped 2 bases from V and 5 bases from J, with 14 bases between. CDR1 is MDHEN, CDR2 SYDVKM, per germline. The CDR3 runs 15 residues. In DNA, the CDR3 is TGTGCCAGCAGTTTAATCCCGTCCAGATTAGATACGCAGTATTTT. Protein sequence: CASSLIPSRLDTQYF.